This T cell receptor beta chain was captured by sequencing in a study of cytomegalovirus exposure and HLA in healthy donors. The CDR3 runs to 14 residues. V shed 5 bases and J shed 0 bases, with 11 bases lying between them. Looked up from germline, CDR1 is SGHRS and CDR2 is YFSETQ. TCRdb's copy holds only in-frame clones and misses some; the assay was immunoSEQ multiplex PCR. The data show some 76,000 clones, 85% to 95% seen once. The TCR was taken from a woman between 18 and 29 years old in good health and CMV-seronegative. The V gene is TRBV5-1, the J gene TRBJ2-5, with D maybe TRBD1 (6 bases). Sequenced sample: PBMCs. Written as DNA, the CDR3 is TGCGCCAGCAGTCCTACAGGGTACCAAGAGACCCAGTACTTC. Residues: CASSPTGYQETQYF.